Each of the 9 T cell receptor beta chains below was sequenced from the same sample in a study of blood T cell repertoires in COVID-19. TCRdb's copy holds only in-frame clones and misses some; the assay was immunoSEQ multiplex PCR. In the table there are fewer than 200,000 clones, about 83% of which are singletons. Material for sequencing was peripheral blood. These receptors were obtained from a man aged 35 to 55 who had recovered from COVID-19.

The genes are TRBV27 and TRBJ1-5; the D gene is possibly TRBD1 (6 bases). In germline, CDR1 is MNHEY, CDR2 SMNVEV (reference sequence). V lost 6 bases to trimming and J lost 6 bases, with 12 bases between them. There are 13 residues in the CDR3. The DNA for the CDR3 is TGTGCCAGCAGGTCACAGGGTGGTCAGCCCCAGCATTTT. This encodes CASRSQGGQPQHF.

About this clone: The junction and the germline gene differ at one end; a read error may be behind it. This chain links TRBV28 with TRBJ2-2; 7 bases map to TRBD2. The length of the CDR3 is 15 residues. The germline V gene encodes CDR1 MDHEN and CDR2 SYDVKM. As DNA, the CDR3 is TGTGCCGGCAGTGGGTGGGAGGGAGGCACCGGGGAGCTGTTTTTT. This sequence encodes CAGSGWEGGTGELFF.

On this clone itself: The junction departs from germline at one end; a sequencing error may be responsible. This chain uses TRBV19 with TRBJ2-1; unclear D gene. Per the germline V gene, CDR1 is LNHDA and CDR2 is SQIVND (reference sequence). The CDR3 runs 11 residues. In nucleotides, the CDR3 is TGTGCCACTAGTTTATACAATGAGCAGTTCTTC. It yields the protein CATSLYNEQFF. Combining the CDR3 with reference TRBV19 and TRBJ2-1 gives the whole variable domain DGGITQSPKYLFRKEGQNVTLSCEQNLNHDAMYWYRQDPGQGLRLIYYSQIVNDFQKGDIAEGYSVSREKKESFPLTVTSAQKNPTAFYLCATSLYNEQFFGPGTRLTVL.

V is TRBV5-5 and J is TRBJ1-2; TRBD1 might be the D (6 bases). The ends were cut back, 3 bases at V and 7 bases at J, with 22 bases in the middle. This CDR3 is 16 amino acids long. The germline V gene has CDR1 SGHKS and CDR2 YYEKEE (reference sequence). In DNA form, the CDR3 reads TGTGCCAGCAGCTCCACAGGGCTAGCGGTCCTGGTTGGCTACACCTTC. It yields the protein CASSSTGLAVLVGYTF.

This sequence joins TRBV6-5 and TRBJ1-1; the match to TRBD1 covers 9 bases. CDR3 length: 14 amino acids. Germline CDR1 and CDR2: MNHEY and SVGAGI. The ends lost 7 bases at V and 1 base at J; junction bases unmatched: 4. The CDR3 loop is CASILDRGNTEAFF. The CDR3 nucleotides are TGTGCCAGCATTCTGGACAGGGGGAACACTGAAGCTTTCTTT.

The chain joins TRBV18 to TRBJ1-6; 8 bases align to TRBD1. Germline CDR1 and CDR2: KGHSH and LQKENI. The CDR3 extends over 15 amino acids. The trim removed 3 bases at V and 8 bases at J, leaving 6 bases unmatched. The CDR3 nucleotides are TGTGCCAGCTCACCTACGGGACAGGATCATTCACCCCTCCACTTT. It translates to CASSPTGQDHSPLHF.

The chain recombines TRBV28 with TRBJ2-7, with 7 bases that match TRBD1. From germline, CDR1 is MDHEN and CDR2 SYDVKM. V shed 6 bases, J shed 3 bases, and the junction held 8 bases outside the gene matches. This CDR3 spans 14 amino acids. CDR3 residues: CASRHVDRDYEQYF. As DNA, the CDR3 is TGTGCCAGCAGGCACGTAGACAGGGACTACGAGCAGTACTTC.

V is TRBV5-3 and J is TRBJ1-2, with TRBD1 as a possible D gene (5 bases). TRBV5-3 is identified as an open reading frame with a role that is uncertain. V lost 3 bases and J 6 bases, leaving 12 bases between the germline ends. The CDR3 contains 13 residues. The CDR3 DNA sequence: TGTGCCAGAAGCTACGGGGGGGTAGATGGCTACACCTTC. Translated: CARSYGGVDGYTF.

This clone was detected a few times. The rearrangement links TRBV6-6 to TRBJ2-7; 9 bases line up with TRBD1. V was clipped by 6 bases and J by 2 bases; unmatched bases: 14. This CDR3 has 17 amino acids. CDR1 is MNHNY and CDR2 is SVGAGI in the germline V gene (reference sequence). CDR3: CASRRFSGTGFPYEQYF. The CDR3 DNA sequence: TGTGCCAGCAGACGATTCTCCGGGACAGGGTTTCCCTACGAGCAGTACTTC.